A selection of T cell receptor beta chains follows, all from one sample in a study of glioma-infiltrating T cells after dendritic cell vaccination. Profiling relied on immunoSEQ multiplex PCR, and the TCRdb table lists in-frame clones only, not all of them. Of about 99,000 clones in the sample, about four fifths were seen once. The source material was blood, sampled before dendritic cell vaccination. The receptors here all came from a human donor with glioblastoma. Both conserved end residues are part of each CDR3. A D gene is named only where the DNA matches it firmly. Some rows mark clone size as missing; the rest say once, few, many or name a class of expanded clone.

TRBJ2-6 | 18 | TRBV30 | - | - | TGTGCCTGGAGTAGGGGCAGGCGGCTTCTAGCTGGGGCCAACGTCCTGACTTTC | CAWSRGRRLLAGANVLTF
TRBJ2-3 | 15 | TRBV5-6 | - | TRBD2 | TGTGCCAGCAGCTCTGCTAGCGGGGGGGGACAGTCGCAGTATTTT | CASSSASGGGQSQYF
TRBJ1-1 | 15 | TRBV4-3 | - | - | TGCGCCAGCAGCCAAGCTACGACAATGAACACTGAAGCTTTCTTT | CASSQATTMNTEAFF
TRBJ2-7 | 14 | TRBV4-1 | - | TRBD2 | TGCGCCAGCAGCCAAGGGGGGGGGTCCTACGAGCAGTACTTC | CASSQGGGSYEQYF
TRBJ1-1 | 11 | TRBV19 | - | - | TGTGCCAGTAGTACCCCCCTAGAAGCTTTCTTT | CASSTPLEAFF
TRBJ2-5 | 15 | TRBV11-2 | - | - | TGTGCCAGCAGAAATATACAGGGTCCCGGGGAGACCCAGTACTTC | CASRNIQGPGETQYF
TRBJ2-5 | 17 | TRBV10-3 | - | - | TGTGCCATCAGTGAGCCCAGACCGGGACAACTCCAAGAGACCCAGTACTTC | CAISEPRPGQLQETQYF
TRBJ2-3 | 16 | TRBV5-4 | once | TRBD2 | TGTGCCAGCAGCTTGAACGGCGGGGGGACTGCAGATACGCAGTATTTT | CASSLNGGGTADTQYF
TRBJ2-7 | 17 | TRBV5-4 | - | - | TGTGCCAGCAGCACGGGAGGTGGGACACGGAGCTCCTACGAGCAGTACTTC | CASSTGGGTRSSYEQYF
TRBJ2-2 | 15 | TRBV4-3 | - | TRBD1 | TGCGCCAGCAGAACCGGGACAGGGGGTTCCGGGGAGCTGTTTTTT | CASRTGTGGSGELFF
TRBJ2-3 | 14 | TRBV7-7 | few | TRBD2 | TGTGCTAGCAGCTTAGCGGGGCTGGCAGATACGCAGTATTTT | CASSLAGLADTQYF
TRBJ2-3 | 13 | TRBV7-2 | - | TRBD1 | TGTGCCAGCAGCTTAGTAGAGGGGGCAACGCAGTATTTT | CASSLVEGATQYF
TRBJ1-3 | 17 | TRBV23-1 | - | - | TGCGCCAGCAGTCACCCCCCCCGTTCGGTGCCTGGAAACACCATATATTTT | CASSHPPRSVPGNTIYF
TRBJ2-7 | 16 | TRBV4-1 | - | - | TGCGCCAGCAGCCAAGTTCTTCGGACAGACCGTTGGGAGCAGTACTTC | CASSQVLRTDRWEQYF